Sequencing of this T cell receptor beta chain was carried out in a study of cytomegalovirus exposure and HLA in healthy donors. In the PCR, 60 Vbeta and 13 Jbeta primers were used. Sequencing was performed with immunoSEQ multiplex PCR; in TCRdb, only in-frame clones are kept and a portion is missing. The table records 110,000 to 150,000 clones, about 77% of them present only once. CDR3 length: 11 residues. CDR1 and CDR2 (germline): MNHNS, SASEGT. The V end lost 11 bases, the J end lost 8 bases, and 13 bases lay between the germline ends. The rearrangement links TRBV6-1 to TRBJ2-1; unclear D gene. Sequenced material: PBMCs. The TCR comes from a male donor in good health and CMV-seronegative. CDR3 nucleotides: TGTGCCGTCCCGGTCCTTCATGAGCAGTTCTTC. Translating it yields CAVPVLHEQFF.